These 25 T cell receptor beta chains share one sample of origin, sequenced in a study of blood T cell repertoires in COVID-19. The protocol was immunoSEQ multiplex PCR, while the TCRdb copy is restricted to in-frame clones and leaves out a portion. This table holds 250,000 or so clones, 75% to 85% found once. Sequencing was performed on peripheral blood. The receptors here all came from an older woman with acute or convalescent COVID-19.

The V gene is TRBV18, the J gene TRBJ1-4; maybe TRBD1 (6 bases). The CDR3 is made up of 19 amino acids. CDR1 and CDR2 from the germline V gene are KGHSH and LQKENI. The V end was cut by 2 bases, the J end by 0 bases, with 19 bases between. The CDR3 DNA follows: TGTGCCAGCTCACCAGCGGGGGGCTTGCTAGCCTCAACTAATGAAAAACTGTTTTTT. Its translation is CASSPAGGLLASTNEKLFF.

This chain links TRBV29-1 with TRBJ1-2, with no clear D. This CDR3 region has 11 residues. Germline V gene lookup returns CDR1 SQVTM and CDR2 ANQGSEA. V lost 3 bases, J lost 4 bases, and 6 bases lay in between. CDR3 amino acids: CSVDNIYGYTF. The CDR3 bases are TGCAGCGTTGATAATATCTATGGCTACACCTTC.

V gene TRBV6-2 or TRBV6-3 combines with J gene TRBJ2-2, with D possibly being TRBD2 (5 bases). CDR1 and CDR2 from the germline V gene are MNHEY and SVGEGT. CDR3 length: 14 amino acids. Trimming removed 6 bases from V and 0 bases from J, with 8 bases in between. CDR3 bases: TGTGCCAGCAGCGTACTAGCGAACACCGGGGAGCTGTTTTTT. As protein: CASSVLANTGELFF.

The CDR3 protein is CASSQVGSRMNTEAFF. The CDR3 nucleotides are TGTGCCAGCAGCCAAGTGGGCAGCCGAATGAACACTGAAGCTTTCTTT. The rearrangement joins TRBV4-2 to TRBJ1-1, with D unresolved. Trimming removed 1 base at V and 0 bases at J, with 12 bases between. The CDR3 extends over 16 amino acids. The germline gives CDR1 LGHNA, CDR2 YNFKEQ.

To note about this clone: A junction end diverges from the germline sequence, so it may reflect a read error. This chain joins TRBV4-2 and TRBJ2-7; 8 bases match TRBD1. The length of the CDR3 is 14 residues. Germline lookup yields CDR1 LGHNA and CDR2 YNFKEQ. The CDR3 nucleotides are TGTGCCAGCAGACCCGAGAAACTGACAGGGGCGTTGAATTTC. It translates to CASRPEKLTGALNF.

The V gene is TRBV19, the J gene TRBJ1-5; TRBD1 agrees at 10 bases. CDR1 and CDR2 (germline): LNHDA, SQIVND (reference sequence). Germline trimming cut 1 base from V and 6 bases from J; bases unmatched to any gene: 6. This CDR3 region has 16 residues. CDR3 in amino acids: CASSIGDRGGSQPQHF. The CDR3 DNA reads TGTGCCAGTAGTATAGGGGACAGGGGAGGGAGTCAGCCCCAGCATTTT.

CDR3 nucleotides: TGTGCCAGCAGCTTCCAGAGAACTAGCGGGGTCAATGAGCAGTTCTTC. It translates to CASSFQRTSGVNEQFF. V is TRBV7-2 and J is TRBJ2-1, with 10 nucleotides matching TRBD2. Germline V gene sequence: CDR1 SGHTA, CDR2 FQGNSA. With 3 bases clipped from V and 6 bases from J, the junction kept 8 bases outside the gene matches. The CDR3 consists of 16 residues.

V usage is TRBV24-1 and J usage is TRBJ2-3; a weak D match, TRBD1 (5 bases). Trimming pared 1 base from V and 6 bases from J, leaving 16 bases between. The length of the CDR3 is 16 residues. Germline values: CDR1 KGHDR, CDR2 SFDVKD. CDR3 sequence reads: CATSDLSPDSLDTQYF. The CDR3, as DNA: TGTGCCACCAGTGATTTAAGCCCAGACAGTCTTGATACGCAGTATTTT.

The DNA for the CDR3 is TGTGCCATCAGTGGCAGGGACAAAGGTTTAGGTTCACCCCTCCACTTT. As protein: CAISGRDKGLGSPLHF. V usage is TRBV10-3 and J usage is TRBJ1-6; a weak D match, TRBD1 (6 bases). CDR1 is ENHRY and CDR2 is SYGVKD in the germline V gene. The CDR3 has 16 amino acids. V shed 4 bases and J shed 9 bases, with 19 bases lying between them.

The CDR3 reads CASSKCRGSYEQYF. DNA for the CDR3: TGTGCCAGCAGCAAATGCAGGGGGTCCTACGAGCAGTACTTC. J is TRBJ2-7 and V is TRBV21-1; the table's D call of TRBD1 was not tested on the DNA. TRBV21-1 is listed as a pseudogene. The CDR3 sequence is 14 residues long.

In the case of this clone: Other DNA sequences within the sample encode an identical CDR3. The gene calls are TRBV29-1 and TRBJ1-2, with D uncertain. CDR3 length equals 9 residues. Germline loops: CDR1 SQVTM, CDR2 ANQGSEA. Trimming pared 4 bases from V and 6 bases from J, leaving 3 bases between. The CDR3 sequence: CSVADGYTF. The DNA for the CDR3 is TGCAGCGTTGCCGATGGCTACACCTTC.

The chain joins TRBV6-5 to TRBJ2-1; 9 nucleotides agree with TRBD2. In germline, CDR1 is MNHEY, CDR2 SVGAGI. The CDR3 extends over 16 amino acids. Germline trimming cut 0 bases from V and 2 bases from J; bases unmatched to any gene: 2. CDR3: CASSYSGGGAYNEQFF. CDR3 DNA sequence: TGTGCCAGCAGTTACTCAGGCGGGGGGGCCTACAATGAGCAGTTCTTC.

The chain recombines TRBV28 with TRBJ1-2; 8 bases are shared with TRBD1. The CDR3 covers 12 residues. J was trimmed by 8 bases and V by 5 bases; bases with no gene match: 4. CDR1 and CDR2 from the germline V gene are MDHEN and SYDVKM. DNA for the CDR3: TGTGCCAGCAGTCCCAGGGGGCTCGGCTACACCTTC. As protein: CASSPRGLGYTF.

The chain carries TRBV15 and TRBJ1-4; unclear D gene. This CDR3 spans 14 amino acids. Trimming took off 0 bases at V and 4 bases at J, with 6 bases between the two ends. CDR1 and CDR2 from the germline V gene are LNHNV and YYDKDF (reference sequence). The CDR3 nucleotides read TGTGCCACCAGCAGAGATCGGGGTAATGAAAAACTGTTTTTT. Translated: CATSRDRGNEKLFF. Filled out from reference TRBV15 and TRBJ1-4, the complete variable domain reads DAMVIQNPRYQVTQFGKPVTLSCSQTLNHNVMYWYQQKSSQAPKLLFHYYDKDFNNEADTPDNFQSRRPNTSFCFLDIRSPGLGDTAMYLCATSRDRGNEKLFFGSGTQLSVL.

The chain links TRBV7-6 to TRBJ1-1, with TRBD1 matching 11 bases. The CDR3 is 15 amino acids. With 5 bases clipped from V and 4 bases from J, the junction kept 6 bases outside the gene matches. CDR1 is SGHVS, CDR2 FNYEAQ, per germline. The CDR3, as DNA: TGTGCCAGCAGCATCGGACAGGGGGCTATCACTGAAGCTTTCTTT. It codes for CASSIGQGAITEAFF.

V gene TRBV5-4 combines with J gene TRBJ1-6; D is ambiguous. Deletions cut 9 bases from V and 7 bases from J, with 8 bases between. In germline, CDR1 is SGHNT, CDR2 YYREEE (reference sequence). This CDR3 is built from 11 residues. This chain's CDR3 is CATQQNSPLHF. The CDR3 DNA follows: TGTGCCACCCAACAGAATTCACCCCTCCACTTT.

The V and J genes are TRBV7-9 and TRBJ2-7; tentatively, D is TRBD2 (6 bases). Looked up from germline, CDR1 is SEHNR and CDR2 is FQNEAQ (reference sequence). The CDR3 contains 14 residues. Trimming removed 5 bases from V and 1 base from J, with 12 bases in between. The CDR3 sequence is CASSGGTESYEQYF. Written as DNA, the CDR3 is TGTGCCAGCAGCGGAGGGACTGAGTCCTACGAGCAGTACTTC.

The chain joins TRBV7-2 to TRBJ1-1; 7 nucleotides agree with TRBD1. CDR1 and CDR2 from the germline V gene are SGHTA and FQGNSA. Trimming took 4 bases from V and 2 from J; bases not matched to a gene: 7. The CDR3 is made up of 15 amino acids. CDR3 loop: CASSWTGTANTEAFF. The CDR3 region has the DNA TGTGCCAGCAGCTGGACCGGGACAGCAAACACTGAAGCTTTCTTT.

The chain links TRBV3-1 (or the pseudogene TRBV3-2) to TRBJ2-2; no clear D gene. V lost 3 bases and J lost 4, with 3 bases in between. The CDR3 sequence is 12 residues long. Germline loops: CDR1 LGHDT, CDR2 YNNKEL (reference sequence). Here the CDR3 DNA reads TGTGCCAGCAGCCAGAGCACCGGGGAGCTGTTTTTT. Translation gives CASSQSTGELFF.

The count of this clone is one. As DNA, the CDR3 is TGTGCCTGGAGTGTACTGTCAACTAATGAAAAACTGTTTTTT. Amino acid sequence: CAWSVLSTNEKLFF. The chain employs TRBV30 and TRBJ1-4; D call uncertain. Germline V gene data show CDR1 as GTSNPN and CDR2 as SVGIG (reference sequence). V was trimmed by 0 bases and J by 0 bases, leaving 5 bases between them. CDR3 size: 14 residues.

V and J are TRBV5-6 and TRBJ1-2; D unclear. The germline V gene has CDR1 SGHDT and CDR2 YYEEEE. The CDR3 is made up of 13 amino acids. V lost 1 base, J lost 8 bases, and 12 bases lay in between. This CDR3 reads CASSLPTLAGYTF. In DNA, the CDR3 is TGTGCCAGCAGCTTGCCAACGCTGGCAGGCTACACCTTC.

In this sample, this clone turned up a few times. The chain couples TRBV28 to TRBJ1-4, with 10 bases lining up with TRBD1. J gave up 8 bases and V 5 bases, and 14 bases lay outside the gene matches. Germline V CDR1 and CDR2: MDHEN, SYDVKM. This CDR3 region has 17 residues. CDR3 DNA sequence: TGTGCCAGCAGTCCAAGTTGGGGGACAGGGGTGAGGGAAAAACTGTTTTTT. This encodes CASSPSWGTGVREKLFF.

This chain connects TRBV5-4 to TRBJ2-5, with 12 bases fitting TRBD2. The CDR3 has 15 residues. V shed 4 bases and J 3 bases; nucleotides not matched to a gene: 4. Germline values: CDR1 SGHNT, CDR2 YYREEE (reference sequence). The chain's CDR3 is CASSPGLAGKETQYF. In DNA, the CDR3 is TGTGCCAGCAGCCCCGGACTAGCGGGGAAAGAGACCCAGTACTTC.

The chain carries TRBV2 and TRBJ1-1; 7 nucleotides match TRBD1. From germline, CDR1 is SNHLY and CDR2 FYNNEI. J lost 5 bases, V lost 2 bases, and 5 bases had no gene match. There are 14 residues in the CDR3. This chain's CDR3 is CASSEKGGLTEAFF. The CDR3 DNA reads TGTGCCAGCAGTGAAAAAGGGGGCTTGACTGAAGCTTTCTTT.

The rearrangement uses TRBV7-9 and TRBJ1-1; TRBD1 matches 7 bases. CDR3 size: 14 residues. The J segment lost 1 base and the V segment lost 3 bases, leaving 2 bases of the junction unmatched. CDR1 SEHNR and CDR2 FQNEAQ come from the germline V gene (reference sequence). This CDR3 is CASSFGTENTEAFF. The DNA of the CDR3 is TGTGCCAGCAGCTTTGGGACAGAGAACACTGAAGCTTTCTTT.